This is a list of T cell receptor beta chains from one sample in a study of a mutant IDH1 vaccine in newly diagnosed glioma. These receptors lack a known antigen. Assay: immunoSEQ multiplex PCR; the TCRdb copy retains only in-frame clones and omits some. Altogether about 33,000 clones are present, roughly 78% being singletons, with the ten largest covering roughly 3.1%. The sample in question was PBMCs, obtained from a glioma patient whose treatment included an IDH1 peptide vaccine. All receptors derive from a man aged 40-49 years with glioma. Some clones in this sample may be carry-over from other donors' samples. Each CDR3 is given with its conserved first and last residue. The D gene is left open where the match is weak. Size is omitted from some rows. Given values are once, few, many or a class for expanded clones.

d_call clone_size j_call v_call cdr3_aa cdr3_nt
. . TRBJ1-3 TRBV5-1 CASSLDRSSGNTIYF TGCGCCAGCAGCTTGGACAGGAGCTCTGGAAACACCATATATTTT
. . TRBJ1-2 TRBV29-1 CSVENGRSLAGYTF TGCAGCGTTGAAAATGGGCGATCCCTGGCTGGCTACACCTTC
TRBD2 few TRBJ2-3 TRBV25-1 CASSESSGRHTDTQYF TGTGCCAGCAGTGAATCATCCGGGAGGCACACAGATACGCAGTATTTT
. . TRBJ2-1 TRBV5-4 CASSLITSYNEQFF TGTGCCAGCAGCTTAATAACTTCCTACAATGAGCAGTTCTTC
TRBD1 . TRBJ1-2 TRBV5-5 CASSTQGDYGYTF TGTGCCAGCAGCACTCAGGGGGACTATGGCTACACCTTC
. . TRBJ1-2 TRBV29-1 CSVEPWDGNYGYTF TGCAGCGTTGAACCATGGGACGGGAACTATGGCTACACCTTC
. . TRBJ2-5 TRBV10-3 CAARGGSGTQYF TGTGCCGCCAGGGGGGGGAGCGGGACCCAGTACTTC
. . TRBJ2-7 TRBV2 CASSAMGASSYEQYF TGTGCCAGCAGCGCCATGGGGGCCAGCTCCTACGAGCAGTACTTC
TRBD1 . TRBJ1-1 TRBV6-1 CASSDPTGGMSEAFF TGTGCCAGCAGTGACCCGACAGGGGGGATGTCTGAAGCTTTCTTT
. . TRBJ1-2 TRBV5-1 CASGAASNYGYTF TGCGCCAGCGGCGCCGCCTCTAACTATGGCTACACCTTC
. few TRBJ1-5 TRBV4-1 CASSQEIISNQPQHF TGCGCCAGCAGCCAAGAGATTATTAGCAATCAGCCCCAGCATTTT
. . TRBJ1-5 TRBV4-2 CASSPSMGSNQPQHF TGTGCCAGCAGCCCGTCGATGGGGAGCAATCAGCCCCAGCATTTT
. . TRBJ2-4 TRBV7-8 CASSLVDIQYF TGTGCCAGCAGCTTAGTGGACATTCAGTACTTC
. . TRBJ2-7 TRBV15 CATSRATPQMQQYF TGTGCCACCAGCAGAGCTACCCCACAAATGCAGCAGTACTTC
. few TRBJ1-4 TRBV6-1 CASREQDTGGEKLFF TGTGCCAGCAGGGAACAGGACACGGGGGGGGAAAAACTGTTTTTT
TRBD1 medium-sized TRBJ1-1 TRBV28 CASSLEGTGATEAFF TGTGCCAGCAGTTTGGAAGGGACAGGGGCCACTGAAGCTTTCTTT
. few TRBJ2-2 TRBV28 CASSLFPGGLNTGELFF TGTGCCAGCAGTTTATTTCCGGGGGGCTTGAACACCGGGGAGCTGTTTTTT
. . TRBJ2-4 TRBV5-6 CASSLALREAKNIQYF TGTGCCAGCAGCTTGGCCCTCAGGGAAGCCAAAAACATTCAGTACTTC
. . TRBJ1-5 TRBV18 CASSPETNNQPQHF TGTGCCAGCTCACCAGAGACAAACAATCAGCCCCAGCATTTT
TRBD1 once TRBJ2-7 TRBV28 CASSDVQGLSYEQYF TGTGCCAGCAGTGATGTACAGGGGCTCTCCTACGAGCAGTACTTC
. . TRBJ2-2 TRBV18 CASSPAQDGTGELFF TGTGCCAGCTCACCTGCCCAGGACGGCACCGGGGAGCTGTTTTTT
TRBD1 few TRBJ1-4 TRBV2 CASSRAGGGTNEKLFF TGTGCCAGCAGCAGAGCAGGGGGCGGAACTAATGAAAAACTGTTTTTT
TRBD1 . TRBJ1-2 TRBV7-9 CASSSPWTGNYGYTF TGTGCCAGCAGCTCTCCCTGGACAGGGAACTATGGCTACACCTTC
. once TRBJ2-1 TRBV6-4 CASSDSWGEQFF TGTGCCAGCAGTGACTCGTGGGGGGAGCAGTTCTTC
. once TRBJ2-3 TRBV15 CATSRPGSTDTQYF TGTGCCACCAGCAGACCAGGTAGCACAGATACGCAGTATTTT
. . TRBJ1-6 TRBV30 CAWGSYNSPLHF TGTGCCTGGGGGTCCTATAATTCACCCCTCCACTTT
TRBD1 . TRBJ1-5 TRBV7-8 CASSLGTGQPQHF TGTGCCAGCAGCTTAGGGACAGGGCAGCCCCAGCATTTT
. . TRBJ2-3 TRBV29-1 CSVPGTFTDTQYF TGCAGCGTTCCCGGGACCTTCACAGATACGCAGTATTTT
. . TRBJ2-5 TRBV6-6 CASRAGAGEPQETQYF TGTGCCAGCAGGGCGGGGGCGGGGGAGCCGCAAGAGACCCAGTACTTC
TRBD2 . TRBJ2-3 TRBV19 CASSGLAGGGSTDTQYF TGTGCCAGTAGCGGACTAGCGGGGGGAGGTAGCACAGATACGCAGTATTTT
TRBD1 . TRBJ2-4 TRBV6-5 CASREGALAKNIQYF TGTGCCAGCCGAGAGGGGGCTTTAGCCAAAAACATTCAGTACTTC
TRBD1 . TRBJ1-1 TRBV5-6 CASSFPGQGNTEAFF TGTGCCAGCAGCTTTCCTGGACAGGGGAACACTGAAGCTTTCTTT
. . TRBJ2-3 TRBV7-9 CARQPDNTDTQYF TGTGCCCGACAGCCCGACAACACAGATACGCAGTATTTT
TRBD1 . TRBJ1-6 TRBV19 CASSNGPWTGGNSPLHF TGTGCCAGTAGTAATGGGCCTTGGACAGGGGGCAATTCACCCCTCCACTTT
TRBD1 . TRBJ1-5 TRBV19 CASSSTGTGGFQPQHF TGTGCCAGTAGTTCTACCGGGACAGGGGGGTTTCAGCCCCAGCATTTT
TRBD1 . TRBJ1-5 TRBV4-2 CASSHTGVGNQPQHF TGTGCCAGCAGCCATACAGGGGTAGGGAATCAGCCCCAGCATTTT
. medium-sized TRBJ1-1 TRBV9 CASSSGGGWGTEAFF TGTGCCAGCAGCTCGGGGGGTGGTTGGGGCACTGAAGCTTTCTTT
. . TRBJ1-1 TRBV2 CASGGDTEAFF TGTGCCAGCGGGGGGGACACTGAAGCTTTCTTT
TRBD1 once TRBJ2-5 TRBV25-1 CASSRTGAQETQYF TGTGCCAGCAGTAGAACAGGGGCCCAAGAGACCCAGTACTTC
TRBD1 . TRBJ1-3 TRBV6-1 CASRGIDRVGNTIYF TGTGCCAGCAGGGGGATTGACAGGGTCGGAAACACCATATATTTT
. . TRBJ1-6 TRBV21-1 CASSKALSDRGSSYNSPLHF TGTGCCAGCAGCAAAGCGCTTAGTGACAGGGGTAGCTCCTATAATTCACCCCTCCACTTT
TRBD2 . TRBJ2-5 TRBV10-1 CASSGLAAQETQYF TGCGCCAGCAGTGGACTAGCGGCCCAAGAGACCCAGTACTTC
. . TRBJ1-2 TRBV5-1 CASTPGGGSRGYTF TGCGCCAGCACCCCCGGGGGGGGAAGCCGTGGCTACACCTTC